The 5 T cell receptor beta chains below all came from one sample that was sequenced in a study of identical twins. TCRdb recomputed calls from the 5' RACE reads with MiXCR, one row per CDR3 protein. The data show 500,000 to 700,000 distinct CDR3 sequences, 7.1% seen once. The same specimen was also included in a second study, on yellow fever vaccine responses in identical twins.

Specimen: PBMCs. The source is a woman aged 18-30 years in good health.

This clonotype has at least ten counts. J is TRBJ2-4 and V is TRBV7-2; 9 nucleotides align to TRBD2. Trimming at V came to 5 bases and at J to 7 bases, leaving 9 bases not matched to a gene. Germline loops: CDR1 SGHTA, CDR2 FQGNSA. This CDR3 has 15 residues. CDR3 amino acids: CASSASSGAWNIQYF. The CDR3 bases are TGTGCCAGCAGCGCCTCTAGCGGGGCGTGGAACATTCAGTACTTC.

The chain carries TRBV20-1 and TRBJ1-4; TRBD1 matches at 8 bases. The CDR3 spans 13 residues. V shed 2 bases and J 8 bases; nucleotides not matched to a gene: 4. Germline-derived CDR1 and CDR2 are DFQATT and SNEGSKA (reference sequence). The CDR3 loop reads CSARMTGDEKLFF. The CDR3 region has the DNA TGCAGTGCTAGAATGACAGGGGACGAAAAACTGTTTTTT.

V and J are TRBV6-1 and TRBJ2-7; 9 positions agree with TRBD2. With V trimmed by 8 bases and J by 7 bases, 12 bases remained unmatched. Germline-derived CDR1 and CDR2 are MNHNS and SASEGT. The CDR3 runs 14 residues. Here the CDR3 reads CASREGLATGEQYF. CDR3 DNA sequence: TGTGCCAGCCGGGAGGGACTAGCTACTGGGGAGCAGTACTTC.

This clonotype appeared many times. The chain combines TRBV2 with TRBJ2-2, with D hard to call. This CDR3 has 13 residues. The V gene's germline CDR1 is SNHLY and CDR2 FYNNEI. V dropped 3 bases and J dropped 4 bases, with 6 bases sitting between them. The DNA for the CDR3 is TGTGCCAGCAGTGACCCCCCCACCGGGGAGCTGTTTTTT. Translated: CASSDPPTGELFF. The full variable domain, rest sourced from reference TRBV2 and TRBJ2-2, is EPEVTQTPSHQVTQMGQEVILRCVPISNHLYFYWYRQILGQKVEFLVSFYNNEISEKSEIFDDQFSVERPDGSNFTLKIRSTKLEDSAMYFCASSDPPTGELFFGEGSRLTVL.

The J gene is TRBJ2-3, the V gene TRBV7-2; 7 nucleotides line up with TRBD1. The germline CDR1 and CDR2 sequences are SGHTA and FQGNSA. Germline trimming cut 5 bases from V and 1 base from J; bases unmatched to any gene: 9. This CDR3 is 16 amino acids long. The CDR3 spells CASSPITGQRTDTQYF. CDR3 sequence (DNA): TGTGCCAGCAGCCCTATAACGGGACAGCGCACAGATACGCAGTATTTT.